The rows below give T cell receptor beta chains drawn from one sample of a study of spatial heterogeneity in lung cancer. TCRdb re-called the 5' RACE reads through MiXCR, storing one row per CDR3 protein. The sample yields about 27,000 distinct CDR3 sequences, under 8.5% seen once. The sequencing here drew on lung tumor tissue, taken at surgery. The origin of the receptors is a male donor with early-stage non-small cell lung cancer. Each CDR3 is given with its conserved first and last residue. A D gene is named only where the DNA matches it firmly. Clone size is not always given. Where it is, it says once, few, many or a class for expanded clones.

CDR3 DNA,CDR3 protein,V gene,J gene,D gene,clone size
TGTGCCAGCAGCCGCGGACAGGGGGATTCACCCCTCCACTTT,CASSRGQGDSPLHF,TRBV7-2,TRBJ1-6,TRBD1,.
TGTGCCAGCAGCCAATTTATCCGGGGGGTAAATGAGCAGTTCTTC,CASSQFIRGVNEQFF,TRBV3-1,TRBJ2-1,TRBD2,many
TGTGCCAGCTCACCTTCGAGGGCCGAAGAGACCCAGTACTTC,CASSPSRAEETQYF,TRBV18,TRBJ2-5,.,.
TGCAGCGTTGTAGAGGGGGGATTCGGAGGCTACACCTTC,CSVVEGGFGGYTF,TRBV29-1,TRBJ1-2,.,many
TGTGCCAGCAGCCAGTCGGACAGGGGGAAGTATAGCAATCAGCCCCAGCATTTT,CASSQSDRGKYSNQPQHF,TRBV16,TRBJ1-5,TRBD1,many
TGCAGCGTTGAAGATCCGTGGAACCGGCAGACCCAGTACTTC,CSVEDPWNRQTQYF,TRBV29-1,TRBJ2-5,.,many
TGCGCCAGCAGCACCGGGACTATCAACACAGATACGCAGTATTTT,CASSTGTINTDTQYF,TRBV5-1,TRBJ2-3,TRBD2,.
TGTGCCAGCAGTGAAGCCGGGACAGAAGAGACCCAGTACTTC,CASSEAGTEETQYF,TRBV2,TRBJ2-5,TRBD1,many
TGTGCCAGCAGCCCTGGACAGGGGGGTCAGCCCCAGCATTTT,CASSPGQGGQPQHF,TRBV12-3/TRBV12-4,TRBJ1-5,TRBD1,many
TGTGCCAGCAGTGAACGGGACAGGCAAGAGACCCAGTACTTC,CASSERDRQETQYF,TRBV25-1,TRBJ2-5,TRBD1,few
TGTGCCAGCAGCTTATCGACCTTTAGGGATCAGCCCCAGCATTTT,CASSLSTFRDQPQHF,TRBV11-2,TRBJ1-5,.,many
TGCATTGCTAGAGATCAGGGGGCCACAGATACGCAGTATTTT,CIARDQGATDTQYF,TRBV20-1,TRBJ2-3,TRBD1,few
TGTGCCAGCAGCCTTACCGGGACAGGGGACGAGCAGTACTTC,CASSLTGTGDEQYF,TRBV4-2,TRBJ2-7,TRBD1,many
TGCAGTGCCCGCCCCGGGGCAGCCCCTACCTACGAGCAGTACTTC,CSARPGAAPTYEQYF,TRBV20-1,TRBJ2-7,.,.
TGTGCCAGCAAGGGGGCACCACAAGAGACCCAGTACTTC,CASKGAPQETQYF,TRBV25-1,TRBJ2-5,TRBD1,many
TGTGCCAGCAGCTTAGTGGCAGCCCAAAATTATTATAGCAATCAGCCCCAGCATTTT,CASSLVAAQNYYSNQPQHF,TRBV7-2,TRBJ1-5,.,few
TGTGCCAGCAGTTTAACACAGGAGGACAATGAGCAGTTCTTC,CASSLTQEDNEQFF,TRBV27,TRBJ2-1,.,many